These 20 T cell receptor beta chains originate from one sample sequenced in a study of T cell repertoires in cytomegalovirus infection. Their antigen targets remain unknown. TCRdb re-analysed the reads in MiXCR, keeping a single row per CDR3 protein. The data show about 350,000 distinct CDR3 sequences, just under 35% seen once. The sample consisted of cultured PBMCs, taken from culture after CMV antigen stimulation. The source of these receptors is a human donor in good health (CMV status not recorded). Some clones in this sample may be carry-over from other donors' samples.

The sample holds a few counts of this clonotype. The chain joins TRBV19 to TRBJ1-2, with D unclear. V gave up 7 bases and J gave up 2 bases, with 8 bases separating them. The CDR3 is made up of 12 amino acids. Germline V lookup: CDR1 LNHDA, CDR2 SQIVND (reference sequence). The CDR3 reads CASNSGNYGYTF. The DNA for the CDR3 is TGTGCCAGTAACTCGGGGAACTATGGCTACACCTTC.

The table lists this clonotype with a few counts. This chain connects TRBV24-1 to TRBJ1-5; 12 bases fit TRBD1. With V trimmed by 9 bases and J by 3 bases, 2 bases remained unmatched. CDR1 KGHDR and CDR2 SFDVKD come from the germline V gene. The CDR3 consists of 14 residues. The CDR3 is CATGGQGANQPQHF. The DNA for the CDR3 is TGTGCCACCGGGGGACAGGGGGCCAATCAGCCCCAGCATTTT.

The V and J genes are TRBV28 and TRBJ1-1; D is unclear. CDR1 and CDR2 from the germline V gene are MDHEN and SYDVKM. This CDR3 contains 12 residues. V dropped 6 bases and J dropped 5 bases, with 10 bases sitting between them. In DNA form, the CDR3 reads TGTGCCAGCAGAGAGGACCAGACTGAAGCTTTCTTT. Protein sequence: CASREDQTEAFF.

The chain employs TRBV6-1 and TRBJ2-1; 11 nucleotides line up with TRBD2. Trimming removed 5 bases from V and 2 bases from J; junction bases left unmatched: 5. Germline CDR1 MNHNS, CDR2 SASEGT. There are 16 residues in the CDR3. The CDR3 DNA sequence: TGTGCCAGCAGTTCGGGACTAGCGGATCCCTACAATGAGCAGTTCTTC. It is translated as CASSSGLADPYNEQFF.

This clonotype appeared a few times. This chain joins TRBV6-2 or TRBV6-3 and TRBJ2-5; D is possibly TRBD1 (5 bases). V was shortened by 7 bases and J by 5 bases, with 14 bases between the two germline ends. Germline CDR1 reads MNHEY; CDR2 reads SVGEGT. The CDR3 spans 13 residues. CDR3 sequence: CASTWGQWETQYF. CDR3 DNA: TGTGCCAGCACCTGGGGCCAGTGGGAGACCCAGTACTTC.

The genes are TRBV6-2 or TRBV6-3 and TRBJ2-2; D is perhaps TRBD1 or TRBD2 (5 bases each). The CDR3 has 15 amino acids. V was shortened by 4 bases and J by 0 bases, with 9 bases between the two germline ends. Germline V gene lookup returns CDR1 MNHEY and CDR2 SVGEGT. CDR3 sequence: CASSWGRTNTGELFF. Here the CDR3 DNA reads TGTGCCAGCAGTTGGGGACGGACGAACACCGGGGAGCTGTTTTTT.

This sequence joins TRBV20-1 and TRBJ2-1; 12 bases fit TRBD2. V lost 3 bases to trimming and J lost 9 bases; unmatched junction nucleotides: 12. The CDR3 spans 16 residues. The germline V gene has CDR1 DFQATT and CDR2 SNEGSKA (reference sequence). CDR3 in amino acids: CSASESLAGGSGEQFF. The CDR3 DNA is TGCAGTGCTAGCGAGTCTCTAGCGGGAGGGTCTGGTGAGCAGTTCTTC.

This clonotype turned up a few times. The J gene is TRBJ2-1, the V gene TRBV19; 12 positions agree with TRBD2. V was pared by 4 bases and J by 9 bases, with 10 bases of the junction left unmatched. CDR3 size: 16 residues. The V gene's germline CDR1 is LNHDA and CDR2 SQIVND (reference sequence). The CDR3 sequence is CASSRASGRALGEQFF. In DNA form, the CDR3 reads TGTGCCAGTAGTAGAGCTAGCGGGAGGGCCCTCGGTGAGCAGTTCTTC.

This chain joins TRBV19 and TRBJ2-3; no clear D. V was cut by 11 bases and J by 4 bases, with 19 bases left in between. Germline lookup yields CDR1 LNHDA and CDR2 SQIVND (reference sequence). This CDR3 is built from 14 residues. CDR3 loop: CASRGRAFADTQYF. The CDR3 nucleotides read TGTGCCTCCAGAGGCCGAGCTTTCGCAGATACGCAGTATTTT.

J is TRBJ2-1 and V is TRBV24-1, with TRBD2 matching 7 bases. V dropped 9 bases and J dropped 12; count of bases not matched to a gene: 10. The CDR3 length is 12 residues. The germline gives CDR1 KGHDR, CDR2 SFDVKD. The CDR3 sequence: CATAQLPGGQFF. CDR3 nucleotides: TGTGCCACCGCCCAACTACCGGGAGGGCAGTTCTTC.

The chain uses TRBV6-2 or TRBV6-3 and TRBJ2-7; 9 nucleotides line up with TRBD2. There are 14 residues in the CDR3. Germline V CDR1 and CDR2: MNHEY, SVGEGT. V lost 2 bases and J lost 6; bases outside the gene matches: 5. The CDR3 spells CASSYGTSSIEQYV. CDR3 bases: TGTGCCAGCAGTTACGGGACTAGCTCCATCGAGCAGTACGTC.

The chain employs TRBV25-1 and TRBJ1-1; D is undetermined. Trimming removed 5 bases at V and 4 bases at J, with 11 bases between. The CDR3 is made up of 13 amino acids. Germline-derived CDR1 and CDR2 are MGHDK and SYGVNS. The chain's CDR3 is CASSFGVGTEAFF. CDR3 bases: TGTGCCAGCAGTTTTGGGGTGGGCACTGAAGCTTTCTTT.

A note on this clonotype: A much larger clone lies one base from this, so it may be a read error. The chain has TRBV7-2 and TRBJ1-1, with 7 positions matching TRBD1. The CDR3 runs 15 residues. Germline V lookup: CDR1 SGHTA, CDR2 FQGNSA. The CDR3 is CASSPTTGMNTEALF. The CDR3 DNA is TGTGCCAGCAGCCCGACGACAGGGATGAACACTGAAGCTTTATTT.

The CDR3 is CSARSTAGQQLRGANVLTF. CDR3 nucleotides: TGCAGTGCTAGGTCCACCGCCGGACAGCAATTGAGGGGGGCCAACGTCCTGACTTTC. The J gene is TRBJ2-6, the V gene TRBV20-1; D perhaps matches TRBD1 (6 bases). Trimming stripped 3 bases from V and 4 bases from J, with 25 bases between. The germline CDR1 and CDR2 sequences are DFQATT and SNEGSKA (reference sequence). This CDR3 contains 19 residues.

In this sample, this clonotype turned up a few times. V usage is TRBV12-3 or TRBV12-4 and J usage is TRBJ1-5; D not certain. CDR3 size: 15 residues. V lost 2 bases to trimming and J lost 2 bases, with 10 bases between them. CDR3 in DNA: TGTGCCAGCAGTTTAAACGGACCGGGCAATCAGCCCCAGCATTTT. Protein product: CASSLNGPGNQPQHF.

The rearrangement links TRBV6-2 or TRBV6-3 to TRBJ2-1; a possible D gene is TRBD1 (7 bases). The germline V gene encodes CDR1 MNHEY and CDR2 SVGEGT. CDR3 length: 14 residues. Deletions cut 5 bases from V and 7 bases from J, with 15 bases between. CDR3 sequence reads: CASSKETGRNEQFF. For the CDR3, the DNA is TGTGCCAGCAGTAAAGAGACAGGGAGGAATGAGCAGTTCTTC.

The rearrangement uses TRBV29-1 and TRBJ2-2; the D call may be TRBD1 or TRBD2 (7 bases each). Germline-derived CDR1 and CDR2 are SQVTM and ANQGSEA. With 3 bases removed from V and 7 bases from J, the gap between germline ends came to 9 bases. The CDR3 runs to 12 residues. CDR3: CSVDRGGGELFF. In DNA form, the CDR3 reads TGCAGCGTTGACAGGGGGGGCGGGGAGCTGTTTTTT.

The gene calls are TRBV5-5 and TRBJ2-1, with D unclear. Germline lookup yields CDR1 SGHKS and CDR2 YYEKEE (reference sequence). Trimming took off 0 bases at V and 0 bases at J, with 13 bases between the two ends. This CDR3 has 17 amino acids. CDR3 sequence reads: CASSLDFGLSSYNEQFF. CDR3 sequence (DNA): TGTGCCAGCAGCTTGGATTTCGGTCTAAGCTCCTACAATGAGCAGTTCTTC.

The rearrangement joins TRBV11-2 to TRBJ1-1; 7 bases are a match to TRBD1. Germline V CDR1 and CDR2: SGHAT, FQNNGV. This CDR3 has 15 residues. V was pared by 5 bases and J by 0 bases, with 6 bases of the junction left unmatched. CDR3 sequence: CASSRDRGVNTEAFF. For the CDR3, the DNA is TGTGCCAGCAGCCGGGACAGAGGAGTGAACACTGAAGCTTTCTTT.

CDR3 region: CARLAGGNSYNEQFF. Written as DNA, the CDR3 is TGTGCCAGGCTAGCGGGAGGCAACTCCTACAATGAGCAGTTCTTC. The chain is built from TRBV6-2 or TRBV6-3 and TRBJ2-1; 11 bases match TRBD2. The CDR3 covers 15 residues. Germline V lookup: CDR1 MNHEY, CDR2 SVGEGT. J gave up 0 bases and V 9 bases, and 4 bases lay outside the gene matches.